Below, one T cell receptor beta chain is given with its context. This sample was included in a study of OX40 agonist ivuxolimab in advanced cancers. About the study: Patients were given ivuxolimab, an antibody that agonizes OX40 (CD134).

Patients were ineligible given autoimmune disease history or systemic immunosuppression. The table came from immunoSEQ multiplex PCR; TCRdb's copy has only in-frame clones and leaves some out. The sample has tens of thousands of clones; under 85% are singletons. This CDR3 region has 16 residues. Per germline, CDR1 MNHNY and CDR2 SVGAGI (reference sequence). Trimming cost V 3 bases and J 3 bases; bases outside gene matches: 8. The source of this sequence is an adult with an advanced solid tumor such as melanoma, head and neck, liver or kidney cancer. Sequences were derived from CD4+ or CD8+ T cells sorted from blood, sampled in a trial of the OX40 agonist ivuxolimab. V is TRBV6-6 and J is TRBJ1-5; 7 positions match TRBD1. Here the CDR3 DNA reads TGTGCCAGCAGTTATCGGGGGGACAGCTTCAATCAGCCCCAGCATTTT. This translates into CASSYRGDSFNQPQHF.